The clone carrying this T cell receptor beta chain was found many times. Antigen unknown. Whole-study findings and limits: Tumor memory CD4+ T cell TCR gene usage clustered with blood and lymph node memory CD4+ cells and lymph node naive CD4+ cells.

MiXCR, run by TCRdb on the 5' RACE reads, gives a single entry per CDR3 protein. The table lists roughly 56,000 distinct CDR3 sequences, 25% to 35% of them singletons. The length of the CDR3 is 16 residues. The V gene's germline CDR1 is WNHNN and CDR2 SYGVQD (reference sequence). J was trimmed by 4 bases and V by 5 bases; bases with no gene match: 10. Sample: tumor-infiltrating naive CD4+ T cells sorted from the breast tumor. Subset of the sample: naive CD4+ T cells, CD4+CD45RA+CD25-. The TCR originated in a female donor with breast cancer. This chain links TRBV10-1 with TRBJ1-1; 10 nucleotides line up with TRBD1. CDR3 residues: CASSYRRDRGPTEAFF. The CDR3 DNA reads as TGCGCCAGCAGTTATCGCCGGGACAGGGGTCCCACTGAAGCTTTCTTT.